The 2 T cell receptor beta chains reported below all come from one sample, sequenced in a study of blood T cell repertoires in COVID-19. Libraries were prepared by immunoSEQ multiplex PCR; TCRdb keeps only in-frame clonotypes and omits some of them. The sample shows roughly 280,000 clones, about 85% of them seen only once. Material: peripheral blood. The receptors were sampled from a man between 60 and 70 years old with acute or convalescent COVID-19.

The chain employs TRBV13 and TRBJ2-3; D gene unclear. Germline assignment: CDR1 PRHDT and CDR2 FYEKMQ (reference sequence). The V end was cut by 3 bases, the J end by 2 bases, with 15 bases between. The CDR3 runs to 16 residues. The chain's CDR3 is CASSFPRPPITDTQYF. The CDR3 DNA sequence: TGTGCCAGCAGCTTCCCTAGGCCACCTATCACAGATACGCAGTATTTT.

This clone was counted only a few times. The gene calls are TRBV27 and TRBJ1-1; TRBD1 might be the D (6 bases). From germline, CDR1 is MNHEY and CDR2 SMNVEV (reference sequence). The ends were cut back, 3 bases at V and 0 bases at J, with 14 bases in the middle. The CDR3 loop spans 16 amino acids. CDR3 DNA sequence: TGTGCCAGCAGTTTCGGGCAGGGGTCCCTGAACACTGAAGCTTTCTTT. This sequence encodes CASSFGQGSLNTEAFF.